This T cell receptor (beta chain) was retrieved from a study of blood T cells in healthy people across ages. Findings and caveats of the study: Greater diversity and more naive CD4+ cells were seen in long-lived donors than in aged donors. Strong correlation existed between TCR beta diversity and naive T cell percentage.

In regard to this clonotype: Its antigen remains unknown.

Germline CDR1 is LGHNT and CDR2 is FRNRAP. There are 12 residues in the CDR3. V lost 6 bases and J lost 5, with 11 bases in between. Together with a sample-barcoded 5' primer, a J-beta primer mix was included in a second PCR lasting about 7 to 11 cycles. TCRdb reprocessed the 5' RACE reads via MiXCR and lists one record per CDR3 protein. The data contain around 800,000 distinct CDR3 sequences, 20% to 30% of them seen just once; the ten biggest clones take up around 3%. The same data also went into a second study, on T cells of mothers and their children. In that study: Donation involved a few healthy Caucasian mothers and the six children that they had. Mothers yielded over 8 million CDR3 reads, children 2.5 million to 3 million each.

V is TRBV12-5 and J is TRBJ2-7; D call uncertain. What was sequenced was blood. The sequence derives from a boy aged 10-17 years in good health. The CDR3 nucleotides read TGTGCTAGTGGGCCAGGTCTCCACGAGCAGTACTTC. Translation gives CASGPGLHEQYF.